This T cell receptor beta chain was sequenced for a study of blood T cell repertoires in COVID-19. The wider study: Acute and convalescent COVID-19 specimens originated in the United States, Italy and Spain. The analysed material was cDNA or gDNA that came from T cells, B-cell-depleted T cells, or PBMCs.

The V gene lost 5 bases and the J gene lost 5 bases, with 10 bases spanning the gap. CDR3 size: 13 residues. Germline-derived CDR1 and CDR2 are SGHTA and FQGTGA. Per the study methods: Amplification from reference gene primers served as the basis for estimated nucleated cell counts. The method was immunoSEQ multiplex PCR; TCRdb's version includes in-frame clones alone and lacks a portion of them. Clonal size and the V and J genes are those of that table, whereas D and trimming came from the DNA. The repertoire holds some 160,000 clones, around 91% seen once, with around 2.9% in the top ten. V usage is TRBV7-3 and J usage is TRBJ2-1; D not resolved. This TCR was sampled from a woman aged 55-70 years with active COVID-19. The sample comprised peripheral blood. The DNA for the CDR3 is TGTGCCAGCAGCGTATACTCAAACAATGAGCAGTTCTTC. Amino acids: CASSVYSNNEQFF.